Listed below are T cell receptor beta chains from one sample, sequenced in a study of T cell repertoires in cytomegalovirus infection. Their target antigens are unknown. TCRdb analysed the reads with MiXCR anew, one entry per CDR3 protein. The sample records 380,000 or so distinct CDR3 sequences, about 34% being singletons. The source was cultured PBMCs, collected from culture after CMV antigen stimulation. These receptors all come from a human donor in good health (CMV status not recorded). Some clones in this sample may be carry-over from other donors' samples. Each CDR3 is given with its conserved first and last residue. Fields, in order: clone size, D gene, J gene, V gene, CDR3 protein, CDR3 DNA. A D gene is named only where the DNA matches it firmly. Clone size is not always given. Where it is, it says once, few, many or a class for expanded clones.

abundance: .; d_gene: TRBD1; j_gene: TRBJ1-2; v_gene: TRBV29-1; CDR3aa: CSVTKTGNYGYTF; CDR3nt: TGCAGCGTTACAAAGACAGGGAACTATGGCTACACCTTC
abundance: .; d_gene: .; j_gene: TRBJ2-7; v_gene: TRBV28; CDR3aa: CASSPIDRSDEQYF; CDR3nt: TGTGCCAGCAGCCCTATAGACAGGTCAGACGAGCAGTACTTC
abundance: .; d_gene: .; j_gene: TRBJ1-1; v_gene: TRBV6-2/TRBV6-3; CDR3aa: CASSFARTARRTEAFF; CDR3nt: TGTGCCAGCAGTTTCGCTAGGACAGCCCGAAGAACTGAAGCTTTCTTT
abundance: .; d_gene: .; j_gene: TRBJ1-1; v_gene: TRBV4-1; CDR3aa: CASSQEATSMNTEAFF; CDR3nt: TGCGCCAGCAGCCAAGAGGCAACGTCCATGAACACTGAAGCTTTCTTT
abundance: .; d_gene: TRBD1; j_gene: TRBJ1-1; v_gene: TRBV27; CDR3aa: CASSWDRSGTEAFF; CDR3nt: TGTGCCAGCAGTTGGGACAGGTCGGGAACTGAAGCTTTCTTT
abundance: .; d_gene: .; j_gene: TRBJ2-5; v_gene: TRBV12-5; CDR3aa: CASGFGMETQYF; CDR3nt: TGTGCTAGTGGTTTTGGTATGGAGACCCAGTACTTC
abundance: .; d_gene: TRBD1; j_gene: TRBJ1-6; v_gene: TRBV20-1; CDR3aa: CSAPTGIYSPLHF; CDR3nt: TGCAGCGCCCCGACAGGGATTTATTCACCCCTCCACTTT
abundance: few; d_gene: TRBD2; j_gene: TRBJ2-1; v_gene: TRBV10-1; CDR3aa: CASSETSGSSEQFF; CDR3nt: TGCGCCAGCAGTGAGACTAGCGGGAGTAGTGAGCAGTTCTTC
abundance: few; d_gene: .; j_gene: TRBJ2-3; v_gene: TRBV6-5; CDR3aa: CASSYSGLAAGDTQYF; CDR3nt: TGTGCCAGCAGTTACTCGGGACTCGCCGCAGGGGATACGCAGTATTTT
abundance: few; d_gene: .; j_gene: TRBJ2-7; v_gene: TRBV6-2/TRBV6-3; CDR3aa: CASSYSTTYEQYF; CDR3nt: TGTGCCAGCAGTTATTCAACCACCTACGAGCAGTACTTC
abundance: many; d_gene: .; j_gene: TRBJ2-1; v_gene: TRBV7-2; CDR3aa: CASSLGATNEQFF; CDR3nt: TGTGCCAGCAGCTTGGGAGCAACGAATGAGCAGTTCTTC
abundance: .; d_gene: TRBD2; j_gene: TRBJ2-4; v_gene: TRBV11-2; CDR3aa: CASSPTSDLAKNIQYF; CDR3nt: TGTGCCAGCAGCCCAACTAGCGACCTAGCCAAAAACATTCAGTACTTC
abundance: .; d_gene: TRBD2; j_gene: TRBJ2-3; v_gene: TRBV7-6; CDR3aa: CASSISWTSGTTSTDTQYF; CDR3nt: TGTGCCAGCAGCATCTCATGGACTAGCGGGACCACTAGCACAGATACGCAGTATTTT
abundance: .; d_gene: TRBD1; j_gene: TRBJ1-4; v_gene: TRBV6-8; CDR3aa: CASRGQGWDEKLFF; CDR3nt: TGTGCCAGCAGGGGACAGGGCTGGGATGAAAAACTGTTTTTT
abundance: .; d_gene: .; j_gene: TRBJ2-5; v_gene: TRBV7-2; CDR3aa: CASTLTVGETQYF; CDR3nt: TGTGCCAGCACCCTGACAGTTGGGGAGACCCAGTACTTC